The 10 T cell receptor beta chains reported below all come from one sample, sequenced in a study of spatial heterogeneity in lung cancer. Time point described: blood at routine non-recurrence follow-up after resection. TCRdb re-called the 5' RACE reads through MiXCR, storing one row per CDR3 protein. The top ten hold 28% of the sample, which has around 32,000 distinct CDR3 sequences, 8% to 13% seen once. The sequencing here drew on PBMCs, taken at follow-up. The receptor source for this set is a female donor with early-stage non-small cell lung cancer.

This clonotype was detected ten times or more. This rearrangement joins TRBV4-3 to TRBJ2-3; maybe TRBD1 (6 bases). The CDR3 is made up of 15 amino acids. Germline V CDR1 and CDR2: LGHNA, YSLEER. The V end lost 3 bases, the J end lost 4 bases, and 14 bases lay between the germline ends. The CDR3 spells CASSHRTDGSDTQYF. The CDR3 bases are TGCGCCAGCAGCCACCGGACAGATGGGTCAGATACGCAGTATTTT.

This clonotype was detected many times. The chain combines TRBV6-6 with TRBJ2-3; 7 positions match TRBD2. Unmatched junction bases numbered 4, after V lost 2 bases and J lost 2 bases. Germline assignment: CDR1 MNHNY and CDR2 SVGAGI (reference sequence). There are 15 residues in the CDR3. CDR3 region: CASSYGAGATDTQYF. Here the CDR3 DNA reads TGTGCCAGCAGTTACGGCGCGGGAGCCACAGATACGCAGTATTTT.

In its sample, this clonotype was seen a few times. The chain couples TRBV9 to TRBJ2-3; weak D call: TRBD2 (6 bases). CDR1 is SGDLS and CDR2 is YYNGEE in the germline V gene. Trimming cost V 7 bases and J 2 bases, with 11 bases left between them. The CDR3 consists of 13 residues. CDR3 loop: CASGSGNTDTQYF. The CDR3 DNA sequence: TGTGCCAGCGGTAGCGGAAACACAGATACGCAGTATTTT.

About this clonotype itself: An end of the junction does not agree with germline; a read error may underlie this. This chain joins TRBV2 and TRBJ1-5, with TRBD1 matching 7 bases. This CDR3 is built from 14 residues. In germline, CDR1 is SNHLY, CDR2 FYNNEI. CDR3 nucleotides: TGTGCCAGCAGTGAACCTGACAGGGATCAGTCCCAGCATTTT. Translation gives CASSEPDRDQSQHF.

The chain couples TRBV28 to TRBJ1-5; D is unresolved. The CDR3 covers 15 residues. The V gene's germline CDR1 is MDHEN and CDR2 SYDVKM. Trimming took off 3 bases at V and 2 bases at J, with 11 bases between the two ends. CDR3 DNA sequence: TGTGCCAGCAGTTTGTCCGGGGTGGGCAATCAGCCCCAGCATTTT. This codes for CASSLSGVGNQPQHF.

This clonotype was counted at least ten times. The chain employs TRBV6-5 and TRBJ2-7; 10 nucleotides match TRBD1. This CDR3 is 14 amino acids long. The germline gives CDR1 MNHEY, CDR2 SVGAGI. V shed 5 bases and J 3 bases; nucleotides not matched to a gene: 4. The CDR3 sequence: CASSPGTGVYEQYF. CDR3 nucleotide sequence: TGTGCCAGCAGTCCCGGGACAGGGGTCTACGAGCAGTACTTC.

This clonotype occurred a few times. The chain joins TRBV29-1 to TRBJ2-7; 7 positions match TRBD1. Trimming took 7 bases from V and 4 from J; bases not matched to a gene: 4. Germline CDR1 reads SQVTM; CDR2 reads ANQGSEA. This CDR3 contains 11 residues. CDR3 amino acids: CSATTGYEQYF. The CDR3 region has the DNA TGCAGCGCCACGACAGGGTACGAGCAGTACTTC.

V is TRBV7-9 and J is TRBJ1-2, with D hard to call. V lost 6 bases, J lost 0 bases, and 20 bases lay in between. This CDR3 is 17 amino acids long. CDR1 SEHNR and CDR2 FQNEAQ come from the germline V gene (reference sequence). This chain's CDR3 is CASRAAGEWDPNYGYTF. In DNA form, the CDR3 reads TGTGCCAGCAGGGCTGCTGGTGAATGGGATCCTAACTATGGCTACACCTTC. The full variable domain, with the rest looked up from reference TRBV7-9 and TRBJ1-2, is DTGVSQNPRHKITKRGQNVTFRCDPISEHNRLYWYRQTLGQGPEFLTYFQNEAQLEKSRLLSDRFSAERPKGSFSTLEIQRTEQGDSAMYLCASRAAGEWDPNYGYTFGSGTRLTVV.

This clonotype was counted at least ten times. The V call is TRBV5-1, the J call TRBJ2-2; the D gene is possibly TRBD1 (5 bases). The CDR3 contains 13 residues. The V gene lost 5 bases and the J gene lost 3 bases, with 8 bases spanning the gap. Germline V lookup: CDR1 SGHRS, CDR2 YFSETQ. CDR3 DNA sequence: TGCGCCAGCAGACAGGTGCACACCGGGGAGCTGTTTTTT. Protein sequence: CASRQVHTGELFF.

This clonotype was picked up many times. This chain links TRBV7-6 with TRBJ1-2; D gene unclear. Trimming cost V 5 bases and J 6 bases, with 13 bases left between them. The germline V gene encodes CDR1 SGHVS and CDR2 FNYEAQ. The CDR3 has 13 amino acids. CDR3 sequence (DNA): TGTGCCAGCAGCCCTCAGTTAGGGAATGGCTACACCTTC. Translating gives CASSPQLGNGYTF.